These 7 T cell receptor beta chains share one sample of origin, sequenced in a study of monozygotic twins with inflammatory bowel disease. Each CDR3 protein gets one entry in TCRdb, which reprocessed the 5' RACE reads and gives no DNA. This sample carries more than 95,000 distinct CDR3 sequences, with under 2.5% going to the ten biggest clones. Sequenced material: blood. The receptors were sampled from a human donor with ulcerative colitis or Crohn's disease, or a healthy co-twin of an affected twin (not recorded which).

The chain links TRBV10-3 to TRBJ2-3; the D gene TCRdb calls, TRBD2, cannot be checked with no DNA. The CDR3 spans 17 residues. Germline CDR1 and CDR2: ENHRY and SYGVKD. The CDR3 is CAISEPSGRASTDTQYF.

The rearrangement joins TRBV10-3 to TRBJ2-3; the D call of TRBD1 rests on TCRdb alone, since no DNA is present to check it. Germline CDR1 and CDR2: ENHRY and SYGVKD. This CDR3 spans 14 amino acids. The chain's CDR3 is CAISEPWTSDTQYF.

The genes are TRBV5-1 and TRBJ2-1; TCRdb proposes TRBD2, but this gene call is untestable without DNA. The CDR3 covers 14 residues. Germline values: CDR1 SGHRS, CDR2 YFSETQ. The chain's CDR3 is CASSLLVSYNEQFF.

This chain links TRBV24-1 with TRBJ2-1. The CDR3 loop spans 18 amino acids. Germline V gives CDR1 KGHDR, CDR2 SFDVKD. The CDR3 region is CATSDSSVGFRSYNEQFF.

The chain is built from TRBV5-5 and TRBJ1-2; TCRdb outputs TRBD1, but without DNA this stays unchecked. Germline values: CDR1 SGHKS, CDR2 YYEKEE (reference sequence). The CDR3 is 13 residues long. The CDR3 region is CASSFSGDSGYTF.

The V call is TRBV14, the J call TRBJ2-5; TCRdb lists TRBD1, though no DNA is available to test this call. CDR1 and CDR2 (germline): SGHDN, FVKESK. This CDR3 contains 17 residues. CDR3 amino acids: CASSQDFRTGGQETQYF. Full variable domain (rest looked up from reference TRBV14 and TRBJ2-5): EAGVTQFPSHSVIEKGQTVTLRCDPISGHDNLYWYRRVMGKEIKFLLHFVKESKQDESGMPNNRFLAERTGGTYSTLKVQPAELEDSGVYFCASSQDFRTGGQETQYFGPGTRLLVL.

V and J are TRBV28 and TRBJ2-7; with no DNA, the TCRdb D assignment of TRBD1 cannot be verified. The CDR3 is 13 residues long. Germline assignment: CDR1 MDHEN and CDR2 SYDVKM. CDR3 sequence reads: CASRWGGGYEQYF.